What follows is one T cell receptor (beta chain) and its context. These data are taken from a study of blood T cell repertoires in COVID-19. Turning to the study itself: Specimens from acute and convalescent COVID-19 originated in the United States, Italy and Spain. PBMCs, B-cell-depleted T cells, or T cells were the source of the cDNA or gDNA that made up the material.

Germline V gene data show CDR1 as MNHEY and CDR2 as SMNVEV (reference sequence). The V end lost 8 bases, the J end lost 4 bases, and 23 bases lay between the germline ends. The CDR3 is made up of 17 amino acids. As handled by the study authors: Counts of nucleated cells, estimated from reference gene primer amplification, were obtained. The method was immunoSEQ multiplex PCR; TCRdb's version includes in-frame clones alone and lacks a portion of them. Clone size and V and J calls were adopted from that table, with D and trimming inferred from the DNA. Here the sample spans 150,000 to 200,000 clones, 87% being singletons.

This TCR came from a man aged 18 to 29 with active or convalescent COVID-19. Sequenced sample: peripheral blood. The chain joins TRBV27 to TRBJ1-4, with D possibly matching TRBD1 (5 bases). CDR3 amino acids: CASGTSYWGRGNEKLFF. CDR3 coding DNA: TGTGCCAGCGGAACCTCTTACTGGGGCAGAGGTAATGAAAAACTGTTTTTT.